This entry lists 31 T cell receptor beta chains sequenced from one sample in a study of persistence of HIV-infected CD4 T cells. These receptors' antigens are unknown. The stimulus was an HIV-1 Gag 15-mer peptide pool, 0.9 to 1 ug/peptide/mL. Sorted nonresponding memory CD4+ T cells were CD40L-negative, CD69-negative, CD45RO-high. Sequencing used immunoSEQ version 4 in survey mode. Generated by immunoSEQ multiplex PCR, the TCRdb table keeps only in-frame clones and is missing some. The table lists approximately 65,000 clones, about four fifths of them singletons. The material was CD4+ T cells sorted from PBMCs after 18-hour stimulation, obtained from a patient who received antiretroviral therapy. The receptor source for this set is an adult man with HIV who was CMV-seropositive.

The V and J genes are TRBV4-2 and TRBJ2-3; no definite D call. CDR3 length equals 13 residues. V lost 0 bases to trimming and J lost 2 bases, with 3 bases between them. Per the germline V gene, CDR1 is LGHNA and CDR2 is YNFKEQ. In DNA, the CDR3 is TGTGCCAGCAGCCAAGATCCCACAGATACGCAGTATTTT. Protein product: CASSQDPTDTQYF.

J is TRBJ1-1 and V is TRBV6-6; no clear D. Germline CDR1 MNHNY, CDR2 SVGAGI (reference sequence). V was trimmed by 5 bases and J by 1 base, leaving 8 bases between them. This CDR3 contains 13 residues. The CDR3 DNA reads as TGTGCCAGCAGTCTTGGGAGGAACACTGAAGCTTTCTTT. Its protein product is CASSLGRNTEAFF.

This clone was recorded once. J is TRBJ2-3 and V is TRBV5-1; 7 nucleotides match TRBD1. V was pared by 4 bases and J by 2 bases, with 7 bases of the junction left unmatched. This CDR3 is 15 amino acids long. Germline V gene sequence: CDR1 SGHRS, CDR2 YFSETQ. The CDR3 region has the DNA TGCGCCAGCAGCCCGTACGGGACAGCCACAGATACGCAGTATTTT. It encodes CASSPYGTATDTQYF.

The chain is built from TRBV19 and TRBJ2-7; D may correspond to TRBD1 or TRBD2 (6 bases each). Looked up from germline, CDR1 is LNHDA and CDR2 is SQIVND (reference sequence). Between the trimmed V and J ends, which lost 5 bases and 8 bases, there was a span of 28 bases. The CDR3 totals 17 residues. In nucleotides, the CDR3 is TGTGCCAGTAGTCCCTCCGGGTTCGGAGGAGGGGGTACGAAGCAGTACTTC. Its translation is CASSPSGFGGGGTKQYF.

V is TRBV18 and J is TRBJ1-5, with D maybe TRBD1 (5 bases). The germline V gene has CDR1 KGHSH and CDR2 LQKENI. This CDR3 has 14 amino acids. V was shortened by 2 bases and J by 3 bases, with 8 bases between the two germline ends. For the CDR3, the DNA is TGTGCCAGCTCACCAACGGGGCCCAATCAGCCCCAGCATTTT. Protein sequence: CASSPTGPNQPQHF.

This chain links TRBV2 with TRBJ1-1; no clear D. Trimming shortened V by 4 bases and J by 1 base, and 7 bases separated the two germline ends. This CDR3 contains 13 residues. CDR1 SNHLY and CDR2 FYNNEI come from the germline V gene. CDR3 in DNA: TGTGCCAGCAGTGTCGGCGCGAACACTGAAGCTTTCTTT. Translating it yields CASSVGANTEAFF. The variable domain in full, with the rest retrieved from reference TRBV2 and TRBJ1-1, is EPEVTQTPSHQVTQMGQEVILRCVPISNHLYFYWYRQILGQKVEFLVSFYNNEISEKSEIFDDQFSVERPDGSNFTLKIRSTKLEDSAMYFCASSVGANTEAFFGQGTRLTVV.

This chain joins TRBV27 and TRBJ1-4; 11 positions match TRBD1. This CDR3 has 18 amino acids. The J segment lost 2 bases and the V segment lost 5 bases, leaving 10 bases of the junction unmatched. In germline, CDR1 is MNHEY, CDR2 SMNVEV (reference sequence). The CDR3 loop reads CASSRWTGGILTNEKLFF. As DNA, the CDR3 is TGTGCCAGCAGTCGCTGGACAGGGGGCATTTTGACTAATGAAAAACTGTTTTTT. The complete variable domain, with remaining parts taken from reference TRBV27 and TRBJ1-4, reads EAQVTQNPRYLITVTGKKLTVTCSQNMNHEYMSWYRQDPGLGLRQIYYSMNVEVTDKGDVPEGYKVSRKEKRNFPLILESPSPNQTSLYFCASSRWTGGILTNEKLFFGSGTQLSVL.

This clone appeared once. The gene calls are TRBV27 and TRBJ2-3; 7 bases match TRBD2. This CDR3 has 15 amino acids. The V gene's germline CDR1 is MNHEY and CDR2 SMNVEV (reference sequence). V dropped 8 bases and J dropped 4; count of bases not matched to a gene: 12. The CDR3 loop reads CASSPGRGRADTQYF. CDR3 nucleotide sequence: TGTGCCAGCTCCCCGGGGAGGGGTAGGGCAGATACGCAGTATTTT.

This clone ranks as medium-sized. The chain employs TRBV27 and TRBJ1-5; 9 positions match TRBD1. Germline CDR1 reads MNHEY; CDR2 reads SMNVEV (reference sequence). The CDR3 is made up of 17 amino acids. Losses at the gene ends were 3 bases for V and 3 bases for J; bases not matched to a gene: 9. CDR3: CASSLIGTGRSNQPQHF. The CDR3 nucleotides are TGTGCCAGCAGTTTGATCGGGACAGGGAGATCCAATCAGCCCCAGCATTTT.

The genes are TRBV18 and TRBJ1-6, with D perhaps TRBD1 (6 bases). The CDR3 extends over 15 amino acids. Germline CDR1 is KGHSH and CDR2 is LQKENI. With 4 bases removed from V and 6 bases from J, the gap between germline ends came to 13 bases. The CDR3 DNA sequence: TGTGCCAGCTCACTCTCACAGGGACGTAATTCACCCCTCCACTTT. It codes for CASSLSQGRNSPLHF. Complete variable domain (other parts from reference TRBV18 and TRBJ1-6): NAGVMQNPRHLVRRRGQEARLRCSPMKGHSHVYWYRQLPEEGLKFMVYLQKENIIDESGMPKERFSAEFPKEGPSILRIQQVVRGDSAAYFCASSLSQGRNSPLHFGNGTRLTVT.

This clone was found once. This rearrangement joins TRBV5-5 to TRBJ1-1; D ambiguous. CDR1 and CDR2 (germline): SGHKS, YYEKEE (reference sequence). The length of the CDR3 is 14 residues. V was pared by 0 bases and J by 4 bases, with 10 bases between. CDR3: CASSLVPGGTEAFF. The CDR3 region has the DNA TGTGCCAGCAGCTTGGTGCCGGGCGGCACTGAAGCTTTCTTT. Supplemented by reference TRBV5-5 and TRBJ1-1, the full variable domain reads DAGVTQSPTHLIKTRGQQVTLRCSPISGHKSVSWYQQVLGQGPQFIFQYYEKEERGRGNFPDRFSARQFPNYSSELNVNALLLGDSALYLCASSLVPGGTEAFFGQGTRLTVV.

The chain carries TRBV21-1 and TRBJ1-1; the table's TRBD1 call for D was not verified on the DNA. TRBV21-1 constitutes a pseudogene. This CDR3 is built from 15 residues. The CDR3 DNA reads TGTGCCAGCAGCAAAATGGAAGGGGGCCCAAGGGAAGCTTTCTTT. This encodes CASSKMEGGPREAFF.

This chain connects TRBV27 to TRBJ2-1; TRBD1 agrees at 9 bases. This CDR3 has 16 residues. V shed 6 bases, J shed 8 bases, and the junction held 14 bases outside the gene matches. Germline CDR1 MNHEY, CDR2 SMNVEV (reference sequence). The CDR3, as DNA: TGTGCCAGCAGCCTTAAACAGGGGGCAGGAAACTATGAGCAGTTCTTC. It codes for CASSLKQGAGNYEQFF.

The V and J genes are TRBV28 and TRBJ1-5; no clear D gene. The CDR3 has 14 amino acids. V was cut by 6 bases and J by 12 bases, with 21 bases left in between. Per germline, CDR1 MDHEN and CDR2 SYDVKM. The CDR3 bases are TGTGCCAGCAGCTACTCCCCTACAGCGAGAAGCCAGCATTTT. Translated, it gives CASSYSPTARSQHF.

The CDR3, as DNA: TGTGCCAGCAGCTTATCTTGGGGGCTCAGAGAGACCCAGTACTTC. Protein product: CASSLSWGLRETQYF. V gene TRBV7-9 combines with J gene TRBJ2-5; D might be TRBD1 (6 bases). Germline loops: CDR1 SEHNR, CDR2 FQNEAQ (reference sequence). The germline V and J ends were trimmed by 2 bases and 4 bases, with 14 bases remaining between them. CDR3 length equals 15 residues.

In DNA, the CDR3 is TGTGCCAGCAGTGAAGTCGGAGGGAGAGGTGGCTACACCTTC. This codes for CASSEVGGRGGYTF. This chain uses TRBV6-1 with TRBJ1-2; D unresolved. The CDR3 consists of 14 residues. V lost 1 base and J lost 7, with 13 bases in between. Germline V gene lookup returns CDR1 MNHNS and CDR2 SASEGT.

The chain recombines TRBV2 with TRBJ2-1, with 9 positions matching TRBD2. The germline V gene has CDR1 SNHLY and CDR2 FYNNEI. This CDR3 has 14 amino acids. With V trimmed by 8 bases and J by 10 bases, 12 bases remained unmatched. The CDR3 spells CASRASGASWEQFF. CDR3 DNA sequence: TGTGCCAGCCGGGCTAGCGGGGCCTCATGGGAGCAGTTCTTC.

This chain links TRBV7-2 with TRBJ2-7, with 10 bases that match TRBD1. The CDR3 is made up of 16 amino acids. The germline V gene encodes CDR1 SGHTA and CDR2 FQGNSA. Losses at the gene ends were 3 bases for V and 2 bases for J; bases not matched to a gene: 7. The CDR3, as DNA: TGTGCCAGCAGCTTGGGCACCGGGACAGGGGCCTACGAGCAGTACTTC. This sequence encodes CASSLGTGTGAYEQYF. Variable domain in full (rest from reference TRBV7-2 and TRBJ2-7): GAGVSQSPSNKVTEKGKDVELRCDPISGHTALYWYRQSLGQGLEFLIYFQGNSAPDKSGLPSDRFSAERTGGSVSTLTIQRTQQEDSAVYLCASSLGTGTGAYEQYFGPGTRLTVT.

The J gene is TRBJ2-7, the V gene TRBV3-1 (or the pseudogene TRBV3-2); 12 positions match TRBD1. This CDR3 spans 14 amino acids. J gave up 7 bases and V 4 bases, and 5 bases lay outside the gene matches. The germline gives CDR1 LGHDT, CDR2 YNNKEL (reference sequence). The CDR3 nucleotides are TGTGCCAGCAGCCCGGGACAGGGGGCGAGGGAGCAGTACTTC. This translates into CASSPGQGAREQYF.

CDR3: CASSPSGGGDEQFF. In nucleotides, the CDR3 is TGTGCCAGCAGCCCTAGCGGGGGTGGCGATGAGCAGTTCTTC. The chain has TRBV7-9 and TRBJ2-1; 10 nucleotides line up with TRBD2. The V gene's germline CDR1 is SEHNR and CDR2 FQNEAQ (reference sequence). CDR3 length equals 14 residues. V lost 5 bases and J lost 8; bases outside the gene matches: 6.

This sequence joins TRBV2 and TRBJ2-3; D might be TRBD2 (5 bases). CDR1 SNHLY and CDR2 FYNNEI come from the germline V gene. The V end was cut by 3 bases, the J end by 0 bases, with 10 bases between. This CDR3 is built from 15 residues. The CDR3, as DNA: TGTGCCAGCAGTGATCGGGATAGCAGCACAGATACGCAGTATTTT. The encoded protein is CASSDRDSSTDTQYF. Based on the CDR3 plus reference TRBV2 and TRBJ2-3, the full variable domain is EPEVTQTPSHQVTQMGQEVILRCVPISNHLYFYWYRQILGQKVEFLVSFYNNEISEKSEIFDDQFSVERPDGSNFTLKIRSTKLEDSAMYFCASSDRDSSTDTQYFGPGTRLTVL.

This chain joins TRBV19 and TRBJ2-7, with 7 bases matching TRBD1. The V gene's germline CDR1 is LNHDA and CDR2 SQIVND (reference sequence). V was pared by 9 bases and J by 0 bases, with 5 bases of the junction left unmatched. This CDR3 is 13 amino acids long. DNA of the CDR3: TGTGCCAGCTCACAGGGGTCCTCCTACGAGCAGTACTTC. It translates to CASSQGSSYEQYF.

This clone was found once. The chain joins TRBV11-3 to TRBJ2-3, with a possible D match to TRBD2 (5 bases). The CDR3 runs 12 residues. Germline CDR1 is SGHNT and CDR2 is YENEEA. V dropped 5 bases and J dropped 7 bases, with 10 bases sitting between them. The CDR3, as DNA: TGTGCCAGCAGCCAAAGCGGACATACGCAGTATTTT. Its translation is CASSQSGHTQYF.

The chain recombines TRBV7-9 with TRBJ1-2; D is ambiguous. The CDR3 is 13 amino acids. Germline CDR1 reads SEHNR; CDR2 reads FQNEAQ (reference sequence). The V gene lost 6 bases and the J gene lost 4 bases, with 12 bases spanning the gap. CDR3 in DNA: TGTGCCAGCAGTTCCGACGGGATCTATGGCTACACCTTC. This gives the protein CASSSDGIYGYTF.

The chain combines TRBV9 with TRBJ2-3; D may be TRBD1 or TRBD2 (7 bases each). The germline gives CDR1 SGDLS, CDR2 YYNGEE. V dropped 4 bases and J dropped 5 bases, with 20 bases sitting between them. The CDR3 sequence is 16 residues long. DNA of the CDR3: TGTGCCAGCAGCCGAAAGGGGGCTAGCGGACTAGATACGCAGTATTTT. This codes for CASSRKGASGLDTQYF.

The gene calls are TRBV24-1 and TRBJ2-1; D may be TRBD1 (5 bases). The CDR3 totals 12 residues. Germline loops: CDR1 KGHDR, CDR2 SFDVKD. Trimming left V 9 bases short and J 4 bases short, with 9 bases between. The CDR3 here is CATGHEYNEQFF. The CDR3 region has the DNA TGTGCCACCGGACACGAGTACAATGAGCAGTTCTTC.

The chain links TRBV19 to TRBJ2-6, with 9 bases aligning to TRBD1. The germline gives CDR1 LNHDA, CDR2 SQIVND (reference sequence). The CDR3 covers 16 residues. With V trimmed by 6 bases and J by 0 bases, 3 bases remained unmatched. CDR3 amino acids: CASRDRGRSGANVLTF. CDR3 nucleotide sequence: TGTGCCAGTAGGGACAGGGGCCGCTCTGGGGCCAACGTCCTGACTTTC.

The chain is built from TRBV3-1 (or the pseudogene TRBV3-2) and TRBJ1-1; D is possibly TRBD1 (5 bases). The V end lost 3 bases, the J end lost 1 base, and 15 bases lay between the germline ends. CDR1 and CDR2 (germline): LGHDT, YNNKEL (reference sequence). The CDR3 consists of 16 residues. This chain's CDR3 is CASSHRRGRRNTEAFF. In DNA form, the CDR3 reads TGTGCCAGCAGCCACCGACGGGGGAGGCGGAACACTGAAGCTTTCTTT.

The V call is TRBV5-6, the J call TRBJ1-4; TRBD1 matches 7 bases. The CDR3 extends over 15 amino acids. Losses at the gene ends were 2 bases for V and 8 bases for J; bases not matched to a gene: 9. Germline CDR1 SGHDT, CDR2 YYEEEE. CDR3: CASSFVGQGEEKLFF. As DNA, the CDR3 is TGTGCCAGCAGCTTTGTAGGGCAGGGGGAGGAAAAACTGTTTTTT.

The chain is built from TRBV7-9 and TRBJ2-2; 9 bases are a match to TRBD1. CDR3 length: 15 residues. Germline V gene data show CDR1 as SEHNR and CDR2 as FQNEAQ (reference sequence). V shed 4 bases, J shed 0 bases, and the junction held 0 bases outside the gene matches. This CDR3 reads CASSWDRANTGELFF. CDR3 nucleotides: TGTGCCAGCAGCTGGGACAGGGCGAACACCGGGGAGCTGTTTTTT.

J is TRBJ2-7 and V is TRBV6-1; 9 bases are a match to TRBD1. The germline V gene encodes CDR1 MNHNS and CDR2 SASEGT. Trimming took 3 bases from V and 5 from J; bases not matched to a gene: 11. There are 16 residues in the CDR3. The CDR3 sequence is CASSDPPDRGSDEQYF. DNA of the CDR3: TGTGCCAGCAGTGACCCGCCGGACAGGGGAAGCGACGAGCAGTACTTC.